This T cell receptor beta chain stems from a study of T-cell memory formation after mild COVID-19. As for the study in general: Largely, TCR clusters stayed within a single donor.

Using constant-segment primers, 5'RACE produced TCR alpha and TCR beta cDNA libraries carrying sample barcodes and UMIs. TCRdb reprocessed the 5' RACE reads with MiXCR, giving one entry per CDR3 protein. The sample records hundreds of thousands of distinct CDR3 sequences, 25% being singletons. Notes on the study in general: Clones that contracted clustered mainly in CM and EM if CD4+ and in EMRA if CD8+. Day 15 to 85 contracting clones showed balanced CD4/CD8; later expanders leaned CD4+.

Concerning this clonotype itself: The antigen is not known.

Germline loops: CDR1 MNHEY, CDR2 SMNVEV (reference sequence). CDR3 length: 14 amino acids. J lost 3 bases, V lost 4 bases, and 4 bases had no gene match. This clonotype was sampled from an adult woman who had mild COVID-19 (a few samples of this study predate the infection). Cell type and time point are not known. This chain links TRBV27 with TRBJ1-2, with TRBD1 matching 8 bases. The sequenced sample consisted of PBMCs or a T cell subset sorted from them (not recorded which). The CDR3 DNA reads as TGTGCCAGCAGTTCAGGACAGGGATACTATGGCTACACCTTC. This translates into CASSSGQGYYGYTF.